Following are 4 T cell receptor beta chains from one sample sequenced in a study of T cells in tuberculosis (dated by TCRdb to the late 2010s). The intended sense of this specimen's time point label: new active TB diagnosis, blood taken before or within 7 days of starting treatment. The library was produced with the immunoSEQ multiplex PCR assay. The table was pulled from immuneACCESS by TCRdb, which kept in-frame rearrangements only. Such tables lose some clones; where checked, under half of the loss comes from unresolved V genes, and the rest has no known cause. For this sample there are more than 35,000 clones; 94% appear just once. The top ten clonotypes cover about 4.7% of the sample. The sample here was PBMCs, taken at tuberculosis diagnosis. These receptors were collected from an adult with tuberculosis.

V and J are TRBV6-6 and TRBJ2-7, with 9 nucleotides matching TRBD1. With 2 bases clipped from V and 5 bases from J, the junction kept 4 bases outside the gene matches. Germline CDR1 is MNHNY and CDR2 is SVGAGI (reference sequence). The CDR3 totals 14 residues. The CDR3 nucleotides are TGTGCCAGCAGTTACCCGGGACAGGGAAACGAGCAGTACTTC. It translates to CASSYPGQGNEQYF.

CDR3 bases: TGCGCCAGCAGCTATCCGGGACAGCTAACCGGGGAGCTGTTTTTT. It codes for CASSYPGQLTGELFF. J is TRBJ2-2 and V is TRBV5-1; the match to TRBD1 covers 7 bases. CDR1 is SGHRS and CDR2 is YFSETQ in the germline V gene. Trimming took 3 bases from V and 5 from J; bases not matched to a gene: 7. The CDR3 is 15 residues long. The full variable domain, with the rest looked up from reference TRBV5-1 and TRBJ2-2, is KAGVTQTPRYLIKTRGQQVTLSCSPISGHRSVSWYQQTPGQGLQFLFEYFSETQRNKGNFPGRFSGRQFSNSRSEMNVSTLELGDSALYLCASSYPGQLTGELFFGEGSRLTVL.

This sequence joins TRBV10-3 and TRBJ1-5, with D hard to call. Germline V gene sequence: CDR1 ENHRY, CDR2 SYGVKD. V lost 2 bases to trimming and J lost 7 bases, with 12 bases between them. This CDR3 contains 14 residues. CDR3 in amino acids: CAISEGGGDQPQHF. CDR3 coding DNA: TGTGCCATCAGTGAGGGCGGAGGTGACCAGCCCCAGCATTTT.

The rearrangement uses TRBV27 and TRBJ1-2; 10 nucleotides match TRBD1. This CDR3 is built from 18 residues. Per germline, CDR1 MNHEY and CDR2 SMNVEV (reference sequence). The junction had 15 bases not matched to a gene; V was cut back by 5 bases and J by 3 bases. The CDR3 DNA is TGTGCCAGCAGTCCTGGACAGGGGGATAGGGGCTTGTACTATGGCTACACCTTC. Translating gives CASSPGQGDRGLYYGYTF.